One sample yielded the 32 T cell receptor beta chains listed below, sequenced in a study of shared clonotypes between healthy human individuals. Clones were sequenced by immunoSEQ multiplex PCR, and TCRdb holds only the in-frame ones, with some missing. This repertoire shows fewer than 650,000 clones, around 77% found once; its top ten account for about 12%. The material sequenced was PBMCs. The receptors come from a woman in her thirties or forties in good health. Some clones in this sample may be carry-over from other donors' samples.

This rearrangement joins TRBV28 to TRBJ2-7; D is uncertain. Trimming pared 3 bases from V and 2 bases from J, leaving 8 bases between. This CDR3 comprises 13 residues. CDR1 is MDHEN, CDR2 SYDVKM, per germline. This chain's CDR3 is CASSFVTTYEQYF. DNA for the CDR3: TGTGCCAGCAGTTTTGTAACTACCTACGAGCAGTACTTC.

The chain combines TRBV28 with TRBJ1-2, with 7 bases fitting TRBD1. CDR1 and CDR2 from the germline V gene are MDHEN and SYDVKM. The trim removed 7 bases at V and 4 bases at J, leaving 9 bases unmatched. This CDR3 is 14 amino acids long. The CDR3 bases are TGTGCCAGCAAGTTGTCGAGACAGGGCTATGGCTACACCTTC. Its protein is CASKLSRQGYGYTF.

The J gene is TRBJ2-2, the V gene TRBV5-1, with TRBD2 matching 7 bases. The CDR3 is 16 amino acids. Germline CDR1 and CDR2: SGHRS and YFSETQ. Trimming took 4 bases from V and 1 from J; bases not matched to a gene: 7. The chain's CDR3 is CASSPTSSGNTGELFF. CDR3 nucleotide sequence: TGCGCCAGCAGCCCCACCTCTAGCGGGAACACCGGGGAGCTGTTTTTT.

As to this clone: One end of the junction is discordant with germline, which a read error may explain. The chain joins TRBV4-2 to TRBJ2-7; D remains unclear. The CDR3 loop spans 12 amino acids. From germline, CDR1 is LGHNA and CDR2 YNFKEQ. The CDR3 reads CASSPRPYGQYF. DNA of the CDR3: TGTGCCAGCAGCCCCCGGCCCTACGGGCAGTACTTC.

This clone was detected a few times. This chain joins TRBV2 and TRBJ2-3; possibly TRBD1 or TRBD2 for D (6 bases each). Trimming removed 1 base from V and 2 bases from J, with 19 bases in between. Per the germline V gene, CDR1 is SNHLY and CDR2 is FYNNEI. The CDR3 has 18 residues. The DNA of the CDR3 is TGTGCCAGCAGTGAAGTGAATTGGGGGGCCCTTTTCACAGATACGCAGTATTTT. Amino acids: CASSEVNWGALFTDTQYF.

In its sample, this clone was seen once. V gene TRBV7-3 combines with J gene TRBJ2-1, with TRBD2 matching 11 bases. CDR1 and CDR2 from the germline V gene are SGHTA and FQGTGA. The CDR3 has 15 residues. The V and J ends lost 2 bases and 10 bases, in that order; junction bases with no gene match: 7. The CDR3: CASSLGGLADSEQFF. CDR3 in DNA: TGTGCCAGCAGCTTAGGGGGACTAGCGGATTCCGAGCAGTTCTTC.

The chain couples TRBV7-3 to TRBJ2-3, with D possibly TRBD2 on 6 matching bases. The CDR3 runs 15 residues. CDR1 SGHTA and CDR2 FQGTGA come from the germline V gene. V was trimmed by 4 bases and J by 0 bases, leaving 11 bases between them. The CDR3 sequence is CASSSQAGSTDTQYF. The CDR3 nucleotides read TGTGCCAGCAGCTCTCAAGCGGGTAGCACAGATACGCAGTATTTT.

In this sample, this clone turned up once. In nucleotides, the CDR3 is TGTGCCAGCAGCTTAACGGGACAGAGCACAGATACGCAGTATTTT. Its protein is CASSLTGQSTDTQYF. The V and J genes are TRBV7-3 and TRBJ2-3, with 7 bases lining up with TRBD1. The CDR3 spans 15 residues. CDR1 SGHTA and CDR2 FQGTGA come from the germline V gene. V lost 0 bases, J lost 0 bases, and 0 bases stayed unmatched.

The chain carries TRBV5-1 and TRBJ1-1; D is uncertain. Germline V CDR1 and CDR2: SGHRS, YFSETQ. The V and J ends lost 0 bases and 3 bases respectively, with 18 bases between them. The CDR3 runs 17 residues. CDR3 nucleotide sequence: TGCGCCAGCAGCTTGGGGCAATTAGGAGGTTGGTACACTGAAGCTTTCTTT. This codes for CASSLGQLGGWYTEAFF.

This clone was seen only once. At the DNA level, this CDR3 is encoded by other sequences in the same sample as well. The V and J genes are TRBV30 and TRBJ1-4; D perhaps matches TRBD1 (6 bases). Trimming stripped 3 bases from V and 7 bases from J, with 15 bases between. The CDR3 has 14 amino acids. CDR1 and CDR2 from the germline V gene are GTSNPN and SVGIG (reference sequence). The CDR3, as DNA: TGTGCCTGGAGGACCGGGACAAGGAGTGAAAAACTGTTTTTT. This translates into CAWRTGTRSEKLFF.

The V call is TRBV2, the J call TRBJ2-7; perhaps TRBD1 as D (6 bases). This CDR3 is built from 13 residues. CDR1 is SNHLY, CDR2 FYNNEI, per germline. Trimming left V 6 bases short and J 6 bases short, with 15 bases between. CDR3 residues: CASREHTGSEQYF. The CDR3 DNA reads TGTGCCAGCAGGGAACATACAGGGAGCGAGCAGTACTTC.

The chain carries TRBV5-1 and TRBJ2-7, with TRBD2 identical over 8 bases. The length of the CDR3 is 15 residues. J gave up 3 bases and V 3 bases, and 8 bases lay outside the gene matches. The germline CDR1 and CDR2 sequences are SGHRS and YFSETQ. This CDR3 reads CASSSLAGPRYEQYF. CDR3 coding DNA: TGCGCCAGCAGCTCCCTAGCGGGCCCGCGCTACGAGCAGTACTTC.

V gene TRBV4-2 combines with J gene TRBJ2-1, with 15 bases aligning to TRBD2. The germline V gene encodes CDR1 LGHNA and CDR2 YNFKEQ. The junction had 9 bases not matched to a gene; V was cut back by 3 bases and J by 9 bases. This CDR3 has 17 amino acids. The CDR3 is CASSQGTSGRSGGEQFF. DNA for the CDR3: TGTGCCAGCAGCCAGGGGACTAGCGGGAGGTCGGGCGGTGAGCAGTTCTTC.

The chain uses TRBV7-8 and TRBJ2-2, with no clear D. Germline loops: CDR1 SGHVS, CDR2 FQNEAQ. This CDR3 has 19 residues. V was cut by 5 bases and J by 0 bases, with 22 bases left in between. The CDR3 coding sequence is TGTGCCAGCAGCCGGCGGCGCGACGAGCTTATTGCGAACACCGGGGAGCTGTTTTTT. It translates to CASSRRRDELIANTGELFF.

The chain links TRBV6-5 to TRBJ2-4; 13 bases are a match to TRBD2. Germline V gives CDR1 MNHEY, CDR2 SVGAGI. Trimming cost V 6 bases and J 8 bases; bases outside gene matches: 7. CDR3 length: 15 amino acids. In DNA, the CDR3 is TGTGCCAGCAGGAGAGGACTAGCGGGAGATGACATTCAGTACTTC. Protein: CASRRGLAGDDIQYF.

About this clone itself: This may arise from a read error, as a much more abundant clone is one base away. The V and J genes are TRBV30 and TRBJ2-3; 7 bases line up with TRBD2. Per the germline V gene, CDR1 is GTSNPN and CDR2 is SVGIG (reference sequence). The CDR3 totals 13 residues. CDR3: CARRGLERDTQYF. In nucleotides, the CDR3 is TGTGCCCGGAGAGGACTAGAACGAGATACGCAGTATTTT.

This clone was seen once. J is TRBJ2-3 and V is TRBV28; a weak D match, TRBD2 (6 bases). The germline CDR1 and CDR2 sequences are MDHEN and SYDVKM. Trimming took 2 bases from V and 2 from J, leaving 8 bases between them. CDR3 length: 14 amino acids. The CDR3 here is CASSLGRFTDTQYF. The CDR3 DNA sequence: TGTGCCAGCAGTTTAGGGAGGTTCACAGATACGCAGTATTTT.

On this clone itself: A much larger clone sits a single nucleotide away, making a read error possible. This chain connects TRBV18 to TRBJ2-2; D uncertain. The CDR3 runs to 13 residues. Trimming removed 4 bases at V and 8 bases at J, with 11 bases between. Germline values: CDR1 KGHSH, CDR2 LQKENI. CDR3 nucleotide sequence: TGTGCCAGCTCACACAGCCCCAGGGGGGAGCTGTTTTTT. Amino acids: CASSHSPRGELFF.

The genes are TRBV4-2 and TRBJ1-2; no firm D call. The germline V gene has CDR1 LGHNA and CDR2 YNFKEQ. This CDR3 is 15 amino acids long. V was cut by 0 bases and J by 8 bases, with 16 bases left in between. DNA for the CDR3: TGTGCCAGCAGCCAAGATCTCGGAGAAATGGACGGCTACACCTTC. It encodes CASSQDLGEMDGYTF.

The chain combines TRBV27 with TRBJ1-5; unclear D gene. CDR1 is MNHEY and CDR2 is SMNVEV in the germline V gene (reference sequence). The CDR3 consists of 13 residues. V shed 6 bases and J shed 5 bases, with 11 bases lying between them. CDR3 in DNA: TGTGCCAGCAGCTGGGCTAGGGATCAGCCCCAGCATTTT. This codes for CASSWARDQPQHF.

In this sample, this clone turned up once. The chain uses TRBV27 and TRBJ2-7; 7 bases align to TRBD1. The CDR3 runs to 15 residues. V lost 6 bases, J lost 3 bases, and 11 bases stayed unmatched. The germline V gene encodes CDR1 MNHEY and CDR2 SMNVEV (reference sequence). CDR3 bases: TGTGCCAGCAGCTCCCCTCCGGGACAGAGCTACGAGCAGTACTTC. This sequence encodes CASSSPPGQSYEQYF.

The gene calls are TRBV30 and TRBJ2-5; 8 nucleotides agree with TRBD1. The last part of the DNA fits TRBJ2-7 better; the J call may be wrong. Germline V CDR1 and CDR2: GTSNPN, SVGIG (reference sequence). The CDR3 extends over 14 amino acids. The CDR3 DNA is TGTGCCTGGAACCGACAGGGGATCTACTACGAGCAGTACTTC. Translating gives CAWNRQGIYYEQYF.

This clone came up a few times. The chain combines TRBV7-8 with TRBJ2-3; D unclear. Germline V lookup: CDR1 SGHVS, CDR2 FQNEAQ. The CDR3 runs to 15 residues. V lost 4 bases and J 0 bases, leaving 11 bases between the germline ends. CDR3 bases: TGTGCCAGCAGCTCCATGGGCGGTAGCACAGATACGCAGTATTTT. Amino acid sequence: CASSSMGGSTDTQYF. The variable domain in full, with the rest retrieved from reference TRBV7-8 and TRBJ2-3, is GAGVSQSPRYKVAKRGQDVALRCDPISGHVSLFWYQQALGQGPEFLTYFQNEAQLDKSGLPSDRFFAERPEGSVSTLKIQRTQQEDSAVYLCASSSMGGSTDTQYFGPGTRLTVL.

The chain is built from TRBV28 and TRBJ2-1; D might be TRBD1 (7 bases). Germline CDR1 and CDR2: MDHEN and SYDVKM. The V gene lost 5 bases and the J gene lost 14 bases, with 13 bases spanning the gap. The CDR3 loop spans 11 amino acids. As DNA, the CDR3 is TGTGCCAGCAGTGGGGGACAGCGGGAGTTCTTC. Translating it yields CASSGGQREFF.

This chain connects TRBV9 to TRBJ1-1; D unresolved. The ends were cut back, 3 bases at V and 1 base at J, with 19 bases in the middle. The germline CDR1 and CDR2 sequences are SGDLS and YYNGEE. CDR3 length equals 17 residues. The DNA for the CDR3 is TGTGCCAGCAGCGCGGAGGGTGTCTTCACCGCGAACACTGAAGCTTTCTTT. The encoded protein is CASSAEGVFTANTEAFF. The full variable domain, rest sourced from reference TRBV9 and TRBJ1-1, is DSGVTQTPKHLITATGQRVTLRCSPRSGDLSVYWYQQSLDQGLQFLIQYYNGEERAKGNILERFSAQQFPDLHSELNLSSLELGDSALYFCASSAEGVFTANTEAFFGQGTRLTVV.

This clone has a handful of counts. The chain employs TRBV7-9 and TRBJ2-7, with TRBD1 matching over 7 bases. Losses at the gene ends were 6 bases for V and 3 bases for J; bases not matched to a gene: 11. This CDR3 is 15 amino acids long. CDR1 SEHNR and CDR2 FQNEAQ come from the germline V gene (reference sequence). DNA for the CDR3: TGTGCCAGCAGTTCCGTCCATAGACAGGGCTACGAGCAGTACTTC. It codes for CASSSVHRQGYEQYF.

This chain uses TRBV29-1 with TRBJ2-2; D not resolved. The CDR3 has 12 amino acids. V was shortened by 7 bases and J by 3 bases, with 9 bases between the two germline ends. Per germline, CDR1 SQVTM and CDR2 ANQGSEA. The CDR3 loop reads CSARLDTGELFF. In DNA form, the CDR3 reads TGCAGCGCCCGCCTCGACACCGGGGAGCTGTTTTTT.

In this sample, this clone turned up once. The CDR3 spells CASSLGTVNSPLHF. DNA of the CDR3: TGCGCCAGCAGCCTTGGGACAGTCAATTCACCCCTCCACTTT. This sequence joins TRBV5-1 and TRBJ1-6, with 7 bases matching TRBD1. The CDR3 is made up of 14 amino acids. V lost 4 bases and J lost 7; bases outside the gene matches: 5. Germline CDR1 is SGHRS and CDR2 is YFSETQ.

The V call is TRBV2, the J call TRBJ2-3; unclear D gene. Germline CDR1 and CDR2: SNHLY and FYNNEI. Trimming cost V 3 bases and J 2 bases, with 3 bases left between them. This CDR3 has 12 residues. CDR3 coding DNA: TGTGCCAGCAGTGACAACACAGATACGCAGTATTTT. Residues: CASSDNTDTQYF. The full variable domain, rest sourced from reference TRBV2 and TRBJ2-3, is EPEVTQTPSHQVTQMGQEVILRCVPISNHLYFYWYRQILGQKVEFLVSFYNNEISEKSEIFDDQFSVERPDGSNFTLKIRSTKLEDSAMYFCASSDNTDTQYFGPGTRLTVL.

The rearrangement uses TRBV6-1 and TRBJ1-2, with TRBD1 matching 7 bases. Losses at the gene ends were 8 bases for V and 4 bases for J; bases not matched to a gene: 7. CDR3 length: 13 residues. Germline lookup yields CDR1 MNHNS and CDR2 SASEGT. Here the CDR3 DNA reads TGTGCCAGCCTGGACAGGCGGCTCTATGGCTACACCTTC. This translates into CASLDRRLYGYTF.

J is TRBJ2-4 and V is TRBV7-2; 9 nucleotides match TRBD2. The V segment lost 0 bases and the J segment 1 base; nucleotides outside the gene matches: 4. The germline V gene encodes CDR1 SGHTA and CDR2 FQGNSA. This CDR3 has 17 residues. CDR3: CASSLAVAGVAKNIQYF. The CDR3 DNA sequence: TGTGCCAGCAGCTTAGCAGTAGCGGGAGTCGCCAAAAACATTCAGTACTTC.

The CDR3 DNA sequence: TGTGCCAGCAGCTTAGTTGAGGGGCCCGGAAACACCATATATTTT. Translating it yields CASSLVEGPGNTIYF. The chain carries TRBV7-2 and TRBJ1-3, with a weak D call TRBD1 (5 bases). The CDR3 extends over 15 amino acids. Germline V gene sequence: CDR1 SGHTA, CDR2 FQGNSA. Trimming removed 1 base at V and 4 bases at J, with 11 bases between.